This is a list of T cell receptor beta chains from one sample in a study of cytomegalovirus exposure and HLA in healthy donors. Measured with immunoSEQ multiplex PCR; TCRdb has only the in-frame clones, and not every one. The sample lists about 170,000 clones; around 62% were seen once. Sequencing was carried out using PBMCs. The receptors were sampled from a man in his forties in good health and CMV-seronegative. Both conserved end residues are part of each CDR3. The D gene is left open where the match is weak. Part of the rows lack a size; the others show once, few, many or a class for expanded clones.

d_call: .; j_call: TRBJ2-1; clone_size: .; v_call: TRBV7-2; cdr3_aa: CASSYNTYGGQFF; cdr3_nt: TGTGCCAGCAGCTACAATACCTATGGAGGGCAGTTCTTC
d_call: TRBD1; j_call: TRBJ1-2; clone_size: .; v_call: TRBV7-2; cdr3_aa: CASSLGGQGAIYGYTF; cdr3_nt: TGTGCCAGCAGCTTAGGCGGGCAGGGGGCAATCTATGGCTACACCTTC
d_call: TRBD1; j_call: TRBJ1-4; clone_size: many; v_call: TRBV15; cdr3_aa: CATSSPRTGGKEKLFF; cdr3_nt: TGTGCCACCAGCAGCCCCAGGACAGGGGGGAAAGAAAAACTGTTTTTT
d_call: .; j_call: TRBJ1-4; clone_size: .; v_call: TRBV6-5; cdr3_aa: CASRGEGSMGEKLFF; cdr3_nt: TGTGCCAGCAGAGGGGAAGGGTCGATGGGTGAAAAACTGTTTTTT
d_call: TRBD2; j_call: TRBJ2-1; clone_size: .; v_call: TRBV7-2; cdr3_aa: CASSLVLAGTHNEQFF; cdr3_nt: TGTGCCAGCAGCTTAGTACTAGCGGGTACCCACAATGAGCAGTTCTTC
d_call: .; j_call: TRBJ2-7; clone_size: .; v_call: TRBV28; cdr3_aa: CASSFLEGGVREQHF; cdr3_nt: TGTGCCAGCAGTTTCCTGGAAGGAGGGGTCCGCGAGCAGCACTTC
d_call: TRBD1; j_call: TRBJ1-6; clone_size: .; v_call: TRBV9; cdr3_aa: CASSESLDRPNSSLHF; cdr3_nt: TGTGCCAGCAGCGAGAGTTTGGACAGGCCCAATTCATCCCTCCACTTT
d_call: TRBD1; j_call: TRBJ2-7; clone_size: .; v_call: TRBV15; cdr3_aa: CATSRSPGQAYEQYF; cdr3_nt: TGTGCCACCAGCAGATCACCGGGACAGGCCTACGAGCAGTACTTC
d_call: TRBD1; j_call: TRBJ1-4; clone_size: .; v_call: TRBV2; cdr3_aa: CASSVYRGGEKLFF; cdr3_nt: TGTGCCAGCAGTGTTTACAGGGGCGGAGAAAAACTGTTTTTT
d_call: TRBD1; j_call: TRBJ1-1; clone_size: .; v_call: TRBV28; cdr3_aa: CASSSIQGAYTEAFF; cdr3_nt: TGTGCCAGCAGTTCCATACAGGGGGCTTACACTGAAGCTTTCTTT
d_call: .; j_call: TRBJ2-5; clone_size: .; v_call: TRBV5-6; cdr3_aa: CASSFLGAREAQYF; cdr3_nt: TGTGCCAGCAGCTTTTTGGGGGCACGGGAGGCCCAGTACTTC
d_call: .; j_call: TRBJ1-3; clone_size: .; v_call: TRBV6-1; cdr3_aa: CASSESQDTSGNTIYF; cdr3_nt: TGTGCCAGCAGTGAGTCCCAGGACACGTCTGGAAACACCATATATTTT
d_call: TRBD1; j_call: TRBJ1-1; clone_size: .; v_call: TRBV7-2; cdr3_aa: CASSLPLKGAVNTEAFF; cdr3_nt: TGTGCCAGCAGCTTACCCCTTAAGGGGGCGGTAAACACTGAAGCTTTCTTT
d_call: TRBD2; j_call: TRBJ2-1; clone_size: few; v_call: TRBV12-5; cdr3_aa: CASGLTSGGYNEQFF; cdr3_nt: TGTGCTAGTGGTTTGACTAGCGGGGGCTACAATGAGCAGTTCTTC
d_call: TRBD2; j_call: TRBJ2-5; clone_size: once; v_call: TRBV7-2; cdr3_aa: CASSSGLGVETQYF; cdr3_nt: TGTGCCAGCAGCTCGGGACTAGGTGTGGAGACCCAGTACTTC
d_call: .; j_call: TRBJ2-1; clone_size: .; v_call: TRBV9; cdr3_aa: CASSVGGGGSYNEQFF; cdr3_nt: TGTGCCAGCAGCGTAGGGGGCGGTGGCTCCTACAATGAGCAGTTCTTC
d_call: .; j_call: TRBJ2-2; clone_size: .; v_call: TRBV18; cdr3_aa: CASSPPSTGELFF; cdr3_nt: TGTGCCAGCTCACCACCGAGTACCGGGGAGCTGTTTTTT
d_call: .; j_call: TRBJ2-5; clone_size: .; v_call: TRBV5-4; cdr3_aa: CASSLSGNLIETQYF; cdr3_nt: TGTGCCAGCAGCTTGTCCGGGAACCTTATAGAGACCCAGTACTTC
d_call: .; j_call: TRBJ1-3; clone_size: .; v_call: TRBV28; cdr3_aa: CASSLLRSSGNTIYF; cdr3_nt: TGTGCCAGCAGTTTACTTAGGAGCTCTGGAAACACCATATATTTT
d_call: TRBD2; j_call: TRBJ2-7; clone_size: .; v_call: TRBV6-5; cdr3_aa: CASSYRTSGEQYF; cdr3_nt: TGTGCCAGCAGTTACCGGACTAGCGGCGAGCAGTACTTC
d_call: TRBD1; j_call: TRBJ1-5; clone_size: .; v_call: TRBV16; cdr3_aa: CASSQWDGTGHNQPQHF; cdr3_nt: TGTGCCAGCAGCCAATGGGACGGGACAGGGCACAATCAGCCCCAGCATTTT
d_call: .; j_call: TRBJ2-7; clone_size: .; v_call: TRBV7-2; cdr3_aa: CASSVLSYEQYF; cdr3_nt: TGTGCCAGCAGCGTCCTCTCCTACGAGCAGTACTTC
d_call: .; j_call: TRBJ2-7; clone_size: .; v_call: TRBV18; cdr3_aa: CASSEIIGTNEQYF; cdr3_nt: TGTGCCAGCTCAGAGATCATTGGGACAAACGAGCAGTACTTC
d_call: TRBD1; j_call: TRBJ2-7; clone_size: .; v_call: TRBV16; cdr3_aa: CASSQNRGQNEQYF; cdr3_nt: TGTGCCAGCAGCCAAAACAGGGGGCAGAACGAGCAGTACTTC
d_call: .; j_call: TRBJ2-1; clone_size: .; v_call: TRBV7-3; cdr3_aa: CASSHGGSNEQFF; cdr3_nt: TGTGCCAGCAGCCATGGGGGCTCCAATGAGCAGTTCTTC
d_call: .; j_call: TRBJ2-4; clone_size: .; v_call: TRBV19; cdr3_aa: CASSRAKNIQYF; cdr3_nt: TGTGCCAGTAGTAGGGCGAAAAACATTCAGTACTTC
d_call: .; j_call: TRBJ2-7; clone_size: .; v_call: TRBV30; cdr3_aa: CAWTGPGTYEQYF; cdr3_nt: TGTGCCTGGACGGGTCCAGGGACCTACGAGCAGTACTTC
d_call: TRBD2; j_call: TRBJ2-1; clone_size: .; v_call: TRBV11-2; cdr3_aa: CASSFGLAEYNEQFF; cdr3_nt: TGTGCCAGCAGCTTTGGTCTAGCGGAATACAATGAGCAGTTCTTC
d_call: TRBD2; j_call: TRBJ2-7; clone_size: .; v_call: TRBV7-6; cdr3_aa: CASSLRSGTSGSEQYF; cdr3_nt: TGTGCCAGCAGCTTAAGGAGCGGGACTAGCGGGAGCGAGCAGTACTTC
d_call: TRBD1; j_call: TRBJ2-7; clone_size: few; v_call: TRBV5-1; cdr3_aa: CASSWAGDRGRREQYF; cdr3_nt: TGCGCCAGCAGCTGGGCCGGAGACAGGGGGCGCCGAGAGCAGTACTTC
d_call: .; j_call: TRBJ2-7; clone_size: few; v_call: TRBV23-1; cdr3_aa: CASSPSGAPAYEQYF; cdr3_nt: TGCGCCAGCAGTCCGAGTGGAGCACCTGCCTACGAGCAGTACTTC
d_call: TRBD1; j_call: TRBJ2-1; clone_size: few; v_call: TRBV19; cdr3_aa: CASSGTADNEQFF; cdr3_nt: TGTGCCAGTAGCGGGACAGCGGACAATGAGCAGTTCTTC
d_call: .; j_call: TRBJ2-3; clone_size: .; v_call: TRBV4-2; cdr3_aa: CASSPTSTDTQYF; cdr3_nt: TGTGCCAGCAGTCCGACAAGCACAGATACGCAGTATTTT
d_call: TRBD1; j_call: TRBJ1-4; clone_size: .; v_call: TRBV27; cdr3_aa: CASSLSITGAGEKLFF; cdr3_nt: TGTGCCAGCAGTTTATCGATAACAGGGGCAGGGGAAAAACTGTTTTTT
d_call: .; j_call: TRBJ2-7; clone_size: .; v_call: TRBV5-1; cdr3_aa: CASSLRMGGSEQYF; cdr3_nt: TGCGCCAGCAGCTTGCGGATGGGGGGAAGTGAGCAGTACTTC
d_call: .; j_call: TRBJ1-5; clone_size: few; v_call: TRBV9; cdr3_aa: CASSAHYNQPQHF; cdr3_nt: TGTGCCAGCAGCGCTCACTATAATCAGCCCCAGCATTTT
d_call: TRBD2; j_call: TRBJ2-7; clone_size: few; v_call: TRBV7-2; cdr3_aa: CASSGWGLPSYEQYF; cdr3_nt: TGTGCCAGCAGCGGCTGGGGACTACCCTCCTACGAGCAGTACTTC
d_call: .; j_call: TRBJ2-5; clone_size: .; v_call: TRBV12-5; cdr3_aa: CASGLWGGGYQETQYF; cdr3_nt: TGTGCTAGTGGTTTGTGGGGGGGCGGATACCAAGAGACCCAGTACTTC
d_call: .; j_call: TRBJ2-7; clone_size: .; v_call: TRBV21-1; cdr3_aa: CASSKAADRAYEQYF; cdr3_nt: TGTGCCAGCAGCAAAGCGGCGGACAGGGCCTACGAGCAGTACTTC
d_call: .; j_call: TRBJ1-5; clone_size: .; v_call: TRBV5-1; cdr3_aa: CASSPVWGENQPQHF; cdr3_nt: TGCGCCAGCAGCCCGGTATGGGGGGAGAATCAGCCCCAGCATTTT
d_call: TRBD1; j_call: TRBJ1-4; clone_size: .; v_call: TRBV2; cdr3_aa: CASTEGGFTNEKLFF; cdr3_nt: TGTGCCAGCACCGAAGGGGGCTTTACTAATGAAAAACTGTTTTTT
d_call: TRBD1; j_call: TRBJ2-2; clone_size: few; v_call: TRBV15; cdr3_aa: CATSVGTGDNTGELFF; cdr3_nt: TGTGCCACCAGCGTCGGGACAGGGGATAACACCGGGGAGCTGTTTTTT
d_call: .; j_call: TRBJ2-7; clone_size: .; v_call: TRBV30; cdr3_aa: CAWSPQRDEQYF; cdr3_nt: TGTGCCTGGAGTCCCCAAAGAGACGAGCAGTACTTC
d_call: .; j_call: TRBJ2-1; clone_size: .; v_call: TRBV19; cdr3_aa: CASMGRLNEQFF; cdr3_nt: TGTGCCAGTATGGGGAGGCTCAATGAGCAGTTCTTC
d_call: TRBD2; j_call: TRBJ2-3; clone_size: .; v_call: TRBV29-1; cdr3_aa: CSVTRTGGDTQYF; cdr3_nt: TGCAGCGTAACACGGACGGGGGGAGATACGCAGTATTTT
d_call: .; j_call: TRBJ2-3; clone_size: .; v_call: TRBV9; cdr3_aa: CASSPRGGTDTDTQYF; cdr3_nt: TGTGCCAGCAGCCCTCGAGGCGGGACAGACACAGATACGCAGTATTTT
d_call: .; j_call: TRBJ2-1; clone_size: .; v_call: TRBV9; cdr3_aa: CASSVGVVRYNEQFF; cdr3_nt: TGTGCCAGCAGCGTAGGAGTAGTGCGGTACAATGAGCAGTTCTTC